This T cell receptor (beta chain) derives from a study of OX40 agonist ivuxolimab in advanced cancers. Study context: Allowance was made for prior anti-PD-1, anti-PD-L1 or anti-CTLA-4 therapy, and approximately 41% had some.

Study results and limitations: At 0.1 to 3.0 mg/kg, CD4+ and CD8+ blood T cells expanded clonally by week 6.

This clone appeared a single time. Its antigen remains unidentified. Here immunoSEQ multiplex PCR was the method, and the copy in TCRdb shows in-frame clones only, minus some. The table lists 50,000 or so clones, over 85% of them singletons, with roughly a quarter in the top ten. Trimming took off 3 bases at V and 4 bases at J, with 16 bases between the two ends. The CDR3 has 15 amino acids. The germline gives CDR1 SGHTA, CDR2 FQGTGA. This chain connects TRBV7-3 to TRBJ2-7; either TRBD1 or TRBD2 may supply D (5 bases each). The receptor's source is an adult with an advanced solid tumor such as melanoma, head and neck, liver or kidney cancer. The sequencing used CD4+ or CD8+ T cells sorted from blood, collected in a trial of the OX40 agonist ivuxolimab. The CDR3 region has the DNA TGTGCCAGCAGCTTCATGGGGGACCCACTGTACGAGCAGTACTTC. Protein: CASSFMGDPLYEQYF. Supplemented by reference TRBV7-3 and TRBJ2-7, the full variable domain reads GAGVSQTPSNKVTEKGKYVELRCDPISGHTALYWYRQSLGQGPEFLIYFQGTGAADDSGLPNDRFFAVRPEGSVSTLKIQRTERGDSAVYLCASSFMGDPLYEQYFGPGTRLTVT.